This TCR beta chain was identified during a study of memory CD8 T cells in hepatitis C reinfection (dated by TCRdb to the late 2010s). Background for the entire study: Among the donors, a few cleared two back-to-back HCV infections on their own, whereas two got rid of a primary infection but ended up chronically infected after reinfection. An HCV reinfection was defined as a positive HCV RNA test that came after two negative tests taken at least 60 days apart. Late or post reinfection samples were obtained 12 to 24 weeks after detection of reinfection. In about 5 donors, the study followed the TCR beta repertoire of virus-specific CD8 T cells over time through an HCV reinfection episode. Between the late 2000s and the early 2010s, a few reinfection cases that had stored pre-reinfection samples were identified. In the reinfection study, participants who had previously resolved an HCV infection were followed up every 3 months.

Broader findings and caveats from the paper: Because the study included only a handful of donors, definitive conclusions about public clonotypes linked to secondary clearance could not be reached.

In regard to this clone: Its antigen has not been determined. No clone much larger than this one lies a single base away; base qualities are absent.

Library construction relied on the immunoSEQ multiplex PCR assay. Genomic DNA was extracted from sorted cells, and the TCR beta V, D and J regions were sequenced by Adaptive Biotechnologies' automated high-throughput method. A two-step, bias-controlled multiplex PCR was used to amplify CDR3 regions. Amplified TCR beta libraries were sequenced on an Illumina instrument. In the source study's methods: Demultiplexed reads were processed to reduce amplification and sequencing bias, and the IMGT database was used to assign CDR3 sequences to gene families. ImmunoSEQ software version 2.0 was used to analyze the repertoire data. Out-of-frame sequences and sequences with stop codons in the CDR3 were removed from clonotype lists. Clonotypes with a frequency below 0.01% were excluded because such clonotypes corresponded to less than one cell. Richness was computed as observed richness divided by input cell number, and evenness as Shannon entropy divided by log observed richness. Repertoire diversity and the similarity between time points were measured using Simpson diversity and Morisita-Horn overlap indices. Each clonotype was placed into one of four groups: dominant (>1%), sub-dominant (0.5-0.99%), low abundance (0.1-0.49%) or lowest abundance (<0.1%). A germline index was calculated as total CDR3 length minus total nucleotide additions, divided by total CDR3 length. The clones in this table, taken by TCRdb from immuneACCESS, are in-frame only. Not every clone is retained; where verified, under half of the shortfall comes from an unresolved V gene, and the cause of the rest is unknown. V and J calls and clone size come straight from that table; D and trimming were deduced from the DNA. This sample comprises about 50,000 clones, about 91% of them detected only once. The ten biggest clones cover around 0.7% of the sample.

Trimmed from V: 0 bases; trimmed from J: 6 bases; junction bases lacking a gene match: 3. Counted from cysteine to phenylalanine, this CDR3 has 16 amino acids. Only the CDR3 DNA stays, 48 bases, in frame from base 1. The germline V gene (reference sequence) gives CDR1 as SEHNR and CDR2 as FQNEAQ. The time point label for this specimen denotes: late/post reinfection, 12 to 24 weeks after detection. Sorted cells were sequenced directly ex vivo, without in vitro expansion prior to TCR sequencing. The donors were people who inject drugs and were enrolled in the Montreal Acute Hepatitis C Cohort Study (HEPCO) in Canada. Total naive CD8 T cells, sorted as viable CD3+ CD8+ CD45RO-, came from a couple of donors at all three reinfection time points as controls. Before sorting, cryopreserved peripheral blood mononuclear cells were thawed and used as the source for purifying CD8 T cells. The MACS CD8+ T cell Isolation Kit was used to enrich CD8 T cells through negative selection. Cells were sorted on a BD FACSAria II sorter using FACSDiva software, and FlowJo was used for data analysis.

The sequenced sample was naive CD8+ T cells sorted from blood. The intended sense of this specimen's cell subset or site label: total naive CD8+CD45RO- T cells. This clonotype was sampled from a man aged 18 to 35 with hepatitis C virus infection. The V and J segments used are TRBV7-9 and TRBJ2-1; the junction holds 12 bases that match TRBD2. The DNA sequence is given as TGTGCCAGCAGCTTAGCGCCGACTAGCGGGGGCAATGAGCAGTTCTTC. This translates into CASSLAPTSGGNEQFF.